This note documents a single TCR beta chain sequence. Its antigen is as yet unknown. Method: immunoSEQ multiplex PCR; TCRdb's copy keeps in-frame clones and lacks some. This table has some 75,000 clones, 75% to 90% appearing once. During the collection period, no donor immune events like infections were recorded. The germline gives CDR1 SNHLY, CDR2 FYNNEI. The V gene end was trimmed by 5 bases and the J gene end by 6 bases; junction bases not matched to a gene: 6. The CDR3 has 14 residues. The sample originates from a study of identifying expanded T cells in peripheral blood. Study-level points and caveats: Over around two and four weeks, about 17 and 20 clones changed, versus around 1.2 between replicates. Variance in clone template counts between roughly two-week samples significantly increased with total template count across all healthy donors.

This clonotype was sampled from a person between 18 and 75 years old in good health. V is TRBV2 and J is TRBJ1-5; 8 bases align to TRBD1. What was sequenced was blood. As DNA, the CDR3 is TGTGCCAGCAGTCTCGACAGGGGTGCTCAGCCCCAGCATTTT. Encoded protein: CASSLDRGAQPQHF.